The clone carrying this T cell receptor beta chain was seen at least ten times. What it binds is not known. The sample is drawn from a study of neurological immune-mediated disorders. Trimming cost V 3 bases and J 5 bases; bases outside gene matches: 8. Germline V gene lookup returns CDR1 SGHRS and CDR2 YFSETQ. This CDR3 is 15 amino acids long. With 10-nucleotide random UMIs, 5'RACE was used to make the cDNA. In TCRdb, the 5' RACE reads were re-called with MiXCR into one record per CDR3 protein. The repertoire holds over 45,000 distinct CDR3 sequences, with more than 20% as singletons. The unsorted libraries were made from 2 million PBMCs kept at -80 C. General study results and limits: TCR-beta repertoires seemed private in all groups, with no expanded CDR3 amino acid sequences shared.

The clonotype was recovered from a woman in her 70s in good health. The gene calls are TRBV5-1 and TRBJ2-7; 10 bases map to TRBD1. The sequenced sample consisted of PBMCs. CDR3 bases: TGCGCCAGCAGCTCCGCCGACAGGGGGCCTAACGAGCAGTACTTC. It yields the protein CASSSADRGPNEQYF.